This TCR beta chain was recovered during a study of OX40 agonist ivuxolimab in advanced cancers. Study-level information: Dose-escalation patients' cancers were hepatocellular carcinoma, melanoma, renal cell or head and neck cancer. The group had a mean age of about 65 years, ranged from roughly 23 to 85, and was 80% to 90% male. Partial responses were achieved by three patients, one with hepatocellular carcinoma and two with cutaneous melanoma. The study, taken as a whole, reports: Partial responders dosed at 0.1-3.0 mg/kg displayed clonal expansion ranking among the lowest.

The CDR3 is 15 residues long. Per germline, CDR1 SGHTA and CDR2 FQGNSA. The V segment lost 1 base and the J segment 0 bases; nucleotides outside the gene matches: 1. As for this clone: Its specificity is unknown.

Libraries were prepared by immunoSEQ multiplex PCR; TCRdb keeps only in-frame clonotypes and omits some of them. The sample consists of around 100,000 clones, 90% to 95% of them appearing once. This TCR was sampled from an adult with an advanced solid tumor such as melanoma, head and neck, liver or kidney cancer. This chain uses TRBV7-2 with TRBJ1-2; 8 nucleotides line up with TRBD1. This specimen was CD4+ or CD8+ T cells sorted from blood, taken in a trial of the OX40 agonist ivuxolimab. The CDR3 nucleotides read TGTGCCAGCAGCTTAGGGACAGGGTCTAACTATGGCTACACCTTC. Amino acid sequence: CASSLGTGSNYGYTF. The variable domain in full, with the rest retrieved from reference TRBV7-2 and TRBJ1-2, is GAGVSQSPSNKVTEKGKDVELRCDPISGHTALYWYRQSLGQGLEFLIYFQGNSAPDKSGLPSDRFSAERTGGSVSTLTIQRTQQEDSAVYLCASSLGTGSNYGYTFGSGTRLTVV.